These T cell receptor beta chains were read from a single sample in a study of vaccination effects on CD4 cells after COVID-19. Their cognate antigens are unknown. Here immunoSEQ multiplex PCR was the method, and the copy in TCRdb shows in-frame clones only, minus some. The sample includes about 26,000 clones, approximately 80% of them seen just once. The sequencing here drew on CD4+ T cells from PBMCs cultured with HCoV-NL63 spike peptides, taken before COVID-19 vaccination. The receptors shown here come from a human donor who had a prior SARS-CoV-2 infection. CDR3s include the opening cysteine and the closing phenylalanine or tryptophan. D genes are given only for firm matches. Not every row has a clone size; where given, it reads once, few, many or a size class.

j_call | clone_size | v_call | d_call | cdr3_aa | cdr3_nt
TRBJ2-2 | . | TRBV30 | . | CAWSRRELFF | TGTGCCTGGAGTAGGAGGGAGCTGTTTTTT
TRBJ2-7 | few | TRBV5-6 | TRBD2 | CASSLRGLAPEQYF | TGTGCCAGCAGCCTTAGGGGACTAGCACCCGAGCAGTACTTC
TRBJ1-1 | . | TRBV19 | . | CASSIVWGGTEAFF | TGTGCCAGTAGTATTGTTTGGGGCGGCACTGAAGCTTTCTTT
TRBJ1-5 | . | TRBV28 | . | CASSFEIIRNQPQHF | TGTGCCAGCAGTTTTGAGATCATTCGCAATCAGCCCCAGCATTTT
TRBJ1-2 | . | TRBV6-1 | . | CASSDQYNYGYTF | TGTGCCAGCAGTGACCAGTATAACTATGGCTACACCTTC
TRBJ2-2 | . | TRBV9 | . | CASSVESVNTGELFF | TGTGCCAGCAGCGTAGAGTCTGTGAACACCGGGGAGCTGTTTTTT
TRBJ2-7 | . | TRBV7-2 | . | CASSLVRLAGYEQYF | TGTGCCAGCAGCTTAGTGAGGTTAGCAGGCTACGAGCAGTACTTC
TRBJ2-7 | . | TRBV20-1 | . | CSASGPGLYEQYF | TGCAGTGCTAGTGGACCAGGGCTCTACGAGCAGTACTTC
TRBJ2-7 | . | TRBV18 | . | CASSQGGPKQYF | TGTGCCAGCTCCCAGGGGGGCCCTAAGCAGTACTTC
TRBJ2-7 | . | TRBV2 | TRBD1 | CASIRDRDYEQYF | TGTGCCAGCATCCGGGACAGGGACTACGAGCAGTACTTC
TRBJ2-5 | . | TRBV6-1 | TRBD2 | CASSEGGLAYTKETQYF | TGTGCCAGCAGTGAAGGTGGACTAGCGTATACCAAAGAGACCCAGTACTTC
TRBJ1-2 | . | TRBV28 | . | CAVPRPGGVGYGYTF | TGTGCCGTTCCAAGACCGGGAGGGGTGGGCTATGGCTACACCTTC
TRBJ1-1 | . | TRBV21-1 | . | CASSKYRGEASNTEAFF | TGTGCCAGCAGCAAATACAGGGGAGAAGCTTCGAACACTGAAGCTTTCTTT
TRBJ2-6 | . | TRBV6-7 | . | CATKICTRPLPGSGANVLTF | TGTGCCACCAAGATTTGTACACGTCCCCTGCCGGGCTCTGGGGCCAACGTCCTGACTTTC
TRBJ2-1 | . | TRBV6-5 | . | CASTSARFRLQFF | TGTGCCAGCACCTCAGCCAGGTTTAGGCTGCAGTTCTTC
TRBJ2-1 | . | TRBV6-5 | . | CASSYSPANEQFF | TGTGCCAGCAGTTACTCCCCAGCCAATGAGCAGTTCTTC
TRBJ1-6 | once | TRBV4-1 | TRBD1 | CASSPRDRVGNSPLHF | TGCGCCAGCAGCCCGAGGGACAGGGTGGGGAATTCACCCCTCCACTTT
TRBJ2-3 | . | TRBV5-1 | . | CASSFPRGKSTDTQYF | TGCGCCAGCAGCTTTCCAAGGGGCAAAAGCACAGATACGCAGTATTTT
TRBJ1-6 | . | TRBV3-1/TRBV3-2 | TRBD1 | CASSRSTGGSSPLHF | TGTGCCAGCAGCCGATCGACAGGGGGGAGTTCACCCCTCCACTTT
TRBJ1-4 | few | TRBV19 | TRBD1 | CASSYRGGEKLFF | TGTGCCAGTAGTTACAGGGGTGGCGAAAAACTGTTTTTT
TRBJ1-3 | few | TRBV9 | . | CASSARGPGNTIYF | TGTGCCAGCAGCGCCAGGGGACCTGGAAACACCATATATTTT
TRBJ2-7 | . | TRBV4-3 | TRBD2 | CASSQAFTGGFEQYF | TGCGCCAGCAGCCAAGCTTTCACGGGAGGGTTCGAGCAGTACTTC
TRBJ2-5 | . | TRBV4-2 | . | CASSQDRTPRRETQYF | TGTGCCAGCAGCCAAGATCGTACCCCCAGACGGGAGACCCAGTACTTC
TRBJ2-1 | . | TRBV5-1 | TRBD2 | CASSTGLPYNEQFF | TGCGCCAGCAGCACGGGACTACCCTACAATGAGCAGTTCTTC
TRBJ2-3 | . | TRBV27 | TRBD2 | CASSRATSGSTDTQYF | TGTGCCAGCAGCCGCGCGACTAGCGGTAGCACAGATACGCAGTATTTT
TRBJ1-5 | . | TRBV2 | . | CASSPLGNQPQHF | TGTGCCAGCAGCCCATTAGGGAATCAGCCCCAGCATTTT
TRBJ2-3 | . | TRBV7-9 | TRBD2 | CASGPSGIRTDTQYF | TGTGCCAGCGGACCGAGCGGGATTCGCACAGATACGCAGTATTTT
TRBJ2-1 | . | TRBV2 | . | CASSPYNEQFF | TGTGCCAGCAGTCCCTACAATGAGCAGTTCTTC
TRBJ2-1 | . | TRBV7-8 | . | CASSLFGASSYNEQFF | TGTGCCAGCAGCTTATTCGGCGCAAGCTCCTACAATGAGCAGTTCTTC
TRBJ2-3 | once | TRBV5-1 | TRBD2 | CASSLGLGGGRGTDTQYF | TGCGCCAGCAGCTTGGGACTTGGGGGGGGTAGAGGCACAGATACGCAGTATTTT
TRBJ1-3 | . | TRBV5-6 | . | CASSPRRGNTIYF | TGTGCCAGCAGCCCCCGCCGTGGAAACACCATATATTTT
TRBJ2-5 | . | TRBV11-3 | . | CASSLDRAETQYF | TGTGCCAGCAGCTTAGACAGAGCAGAGACCCAGTACTTC
TRBJ1-5 | . | TRBV5-1 | . | CASSLWGRTAVRPQHF | TGCGCCAGCAGCCTATGGGGGAGGACGGCGGTAAGGCCCCAGCATTTT
TRBJ1-1 | . | TRBV5-4 | TRBD1 | CASSGQGKTEAFF | TGTGCCAGCAGCGGACAGGGCAAAACTGAAGCTTTCTTT
TRBJ2-1 | . | TRBV18 | . | CASSPPLTNDYIRSYNEQFF | TGTGCCAGCTCACCACCCTTGACTAACGACTATATAAGGTCCTACAATGAGCAGTTCTTC
TRBJ2-6 | . | TRBV18 | TRBD2 | CASSPLGLAGAGANVLTF | TGTGCCAGCTCACCACTTGGACTAGCGGGAGCAGGGGCCAACGTCCTGACTTTC
TRBJ2-1 | . | TRBV7-8 | TRBD2 | CASSERENIGEQFF | TGTGCCAGCAGCGAGCGGGAAAATATAGGTGAGCAGTTCTTC
TRBJ1-2 | . | TRBV10-3 | . | CAISELQGRDYGYTF | TGTGCCATCAGTGAGCTCCAGGGGCGAGACTATGGCTACACCTTC
TRBJ2-1 | . | TRBV7-2 | . | CASSLEGISYNEQFF | TGTGCCAGCAGCTTAGAAGGGATTTCTTACAATGAGCAGTTCTTC
TRBJ1-2 | . | TRBV2 | . | CASSKQFTGNYGYTF | TGTGCCAGCAGCAAACAGTTTACAGGGAACTATGGCTACACCTTC
TRBJ1-5 | . | TRBV2 | . | CASSPTEDQPQHF | TGTGCCAGCAGTCCGACAGAGGATCAGCCCCAGCATTTT
TRBJ1-6 | . | TRBV10-3 | . | CAISESSGASSYNSPLHF | TGTGCCATCAGTGAGTCGTCAGGAGCGAGCTCCTATAATTCACCCCTCCACTTT
TRBJ1-1 | . | TRBV11-3 | . | CASSFQGMTEAFF | TGTGCCAGCAGCTTTCAGGGAATGACTGAAGCTTTCTTT
TRBJ1-2 | few | TRBV7-2 | . | CASLRNRGDGGYTF | TGTGCCTCACTAAGAAATCGGGGGGATGGTGGCTACACCTTC
TRBJ2-7 | . | TRBV7-8 | . | CASSTTEISYEQYF | TGTGCCAGCAGCACCACAGAGATCTCCTACGAGCAGTACTTC
TRBJ2-1 | . | TRBV6-5 | . | CASRKAAGHEQFF | TGTGCCAGCAGAAAAGCCGCGGGACATGAGCAGTTCTTC
TRBJ1-1 | . | TRBV18 | . | CASSPPTGKAFF | TGTGCCAGCTCACCACCCACAGGGAAAGCTTTCTTT
TRBJ2-1 | . | TRBV6-5 | TRBD1 | CASSMRTGSYNEQFF | TGTGCCAGCAGTATGCGGACAGGGAGTTACAATGAGCAGTTCTTC
TRBJ1-2 | . | TRBV13 | . | CASSLSTGAGGYTF | TGTGCCAGCAGCTTGTCAACGGGCGCAGGTGGCTACACCTTC
TRBJ2-1 | . | TRBV3-1/TRBV3-2 | TRBD2 | CASSGSGGRGNEQFF | TGTGCCAGCAGCGGGAGCGGGGGACGAGGAAATGAGCAGTTCTTC
TRBJ2-7 | . | TRBV5-5 | . | CASSSDYTLYEQYF | TGTGCCAGCAGCTCAGACTATACGCTCTACGAGCAGTACTTC
TRBJ2-1 | . | TRBV7-2 | . | CASSQAHNEQFF | TGTGCCAGCAGCCAGGCACACAATGAGCAGTTCTTC
TRBJ1-2 | . | TRBV5-1 | TRBD1 | CASSLWQGATYGYTF | TGCGCCAGCAGCTTGTGGCAGGGGGCGACCTATGGCTACACCTTC
TRBJ1-1 | . | TRBV20-1 | . | CSASGGDTEAFF | TGCAGTGCTAGTGGTGGGGACACTGAAGCTTTCTTT